This TCR beta chain was observed in a study of cytomegalovirus exposure and HLA in healthy donors. Primers for the PCR totalled 60 Vbeta and 13 Jbeta. TCRdb's copy holds only in-frame clones and misses some; the assay was immunoSEQ multiplex PCR. The table shows 150,000 to 200,000 clones, with approximately 83% occurring only once. This CDR3 is 13 amino acids long. Deletions cut 0 bases from V and 6 bases from J, with 6 bases between. The germline gives CDR1 SGHKS, CDR2 YYEKEE (reference sequence). The specimen sequenced was PBMCs. This chain connects TRBV5-5 to TRBJ2-2; no clear D gene. The sequence was collected from a man aged 18 to 29 in good health and CMV-seropositive. In DNA form, the CDR3 reads TGTGCCAGCAGCTTGGCGGTGTCCGGGGAGCTGTTTTTT. This codes for CASSLAVSGELFF.